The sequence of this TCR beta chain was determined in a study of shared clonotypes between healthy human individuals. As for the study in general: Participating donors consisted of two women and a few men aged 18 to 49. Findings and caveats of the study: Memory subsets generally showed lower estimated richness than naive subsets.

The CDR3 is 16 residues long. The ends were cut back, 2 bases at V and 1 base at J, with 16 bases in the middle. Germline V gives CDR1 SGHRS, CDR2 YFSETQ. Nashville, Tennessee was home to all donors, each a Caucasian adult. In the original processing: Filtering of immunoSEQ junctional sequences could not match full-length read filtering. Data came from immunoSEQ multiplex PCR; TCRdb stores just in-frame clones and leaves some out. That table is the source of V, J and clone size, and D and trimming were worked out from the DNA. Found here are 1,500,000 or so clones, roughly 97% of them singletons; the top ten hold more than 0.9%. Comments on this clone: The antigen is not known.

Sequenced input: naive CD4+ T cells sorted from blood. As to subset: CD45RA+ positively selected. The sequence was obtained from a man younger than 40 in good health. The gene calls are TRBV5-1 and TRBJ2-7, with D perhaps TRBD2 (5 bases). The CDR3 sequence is CASSFSTGDESYEQYF. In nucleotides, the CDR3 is TGCGCCAGCAGCTTTAGCACCGGGGATGAATCCTACGAGCAGTACTTC.